A selection of T cell receptor beta chains follows, all from one sample in a study of cytomegalovirus exposure and HLA in healthy donors. Produced via immunoSEQ multiplex PCR; TCRdb's table is partial and in-frame only. The profile shows 170,000 or so clones, about three quarters of them singletons. Material for sequencing was PBMCs. Receptors were obtained from a woman aged 30 to 39 in good health and CMV-seropositive. Each CDR3 is given with its conserved first and last residue. D genes are given only for firm matches. The listing skips clone size in some rows; elsewhere it reads once, few, many or a size class.

j_gene: TRBJ2-3
abundance: NA
v_gene: TRBV19
d_gene: TRBD2
CDR3aa: CASCETRGGVDTQYF
CDR3nt: TGTGCCAGTTGCGAGACGCGCGGGGGGGTAGATACGCAGTATTTT

j_gene: TRBJ1-2
abundance: NA
v_gene: TRBV29-1
d_gene: TRBD1
CDR3aa: CSVGEGGRGNYGYTF
CDR3nt: TGCAGCGTCGGAGAAGGGGGCAGGGGAAACTATGGCTACACCTTC

j_gene: TRBJ2-1
abundance: once
v_gene: TRBV5-6
d_gene: NA
CDR3aa: CASSPRPFLSSYNEQFF
CDR3nt: TGTGCCAGCAGCCCCCGTCCTTTTCTGAGCTCCTACAATGAGCAGTTCTTC

j_gene: TRBJ2-3
abundance: few
v_gene: TRBV29-1
d_gene: NA
CDR3aa: CSVGQLSTDTQYF
CDR3nt: TGCAGCGTTGGACAGCTTAGCACAGATACGCAGTATTTT

j_gene: TRBJ2-1
abundance: NA
v_gene: TRBV4-1
d_gene: NA
CDR3aa: CASSQAGKNNEQFF
CDR3nt: TGCGCCAGCAGCCAGGCGGGCAAGAACAATGAGCAGTTCTTC

j_gene: TRBJ1-4
abundance: NA
v_gene: TRBV15
d_gene: NA
CDR3aa: CATSRAGQYNEKLFF
CDR3nt: TGTGCCACCAGCAGAGCAGGGCAGTACAATGAAAAACTGTTTTTT

j_gene: TRBJ2-7
abundance: NA
v_gene: TRBV5-1
d_gene: TRBD2
CDR3aa: CASSLAGASGLTYEQYF
CDR3nt: TGCGCCAGCAGCTTGGCCGGAGCTAGCGGGCTAACCTACGAGCAGTACTTC

j_gene: TRBJ2-7
abundance: once
v_gene: TRBV7-7
d_gene: NA
CDR3aa: CASSPARGGSGEQYF
CDR3nt: TGTGCCAGCAGCCCCGCTCGTGGTGGCTCTGGCGAGCAGTACTTC

j_gene: TRBJ2-1
abundance: NA
v_gene: TRBV5-1
d_gene: TRBD1
CDR3aa: CASGTGGVRSYNEQFF
CDR3nt: TGCGCCAGCGGGACAGGGGGCGTTAGGTCCTACAATGAGCAGTTCTTC

j_gene: TRBJ2-1
abundance: NA
v_gene: TRBV6-5
d_gene: NA
CDR3aa: CASSYGGLPGQQFF
CDR3nt: TGTGCCAGCAGTTACGGGGGACTTCCCGGCCAGCAGTTCTTC

j_gene: TRBJ2-7
abundance: NA
v_gene: TRBV11-3
d_gene: TRBD1
CDR3aa: CASLGGADEQYF
CDR3nt: TGTGCCAGCTTAGGGGGCGCGGACGAGCAGTACTTC

j_gene: TRBJ2-2
abundance: NA
v_gene: TRBV28
d_gene: NA
CDR3aa: CASSLRLLGPGLFF
CDR3nt: TGTGCCAGCAGTTTACGTCTTCTGGGGCCGGGGCTGTTTTTT

j_gene: TRBJ2-2
abundance: NA
v_gene: TRBV4-2
d_gene: NA
CDR3aa: CASSQDTGGELFF
CDR3nt: TGTGCCAGCAGCCAAGATACCGGGGGGGAGCTGTTTTTT

j_gene: TRBJ2-6
abundance: NA
v_gene: TRBV13
d_gene: NA
CDR3aa: CASSLQAGDSGANVLTF
CDR3nt: TGTGCCAGCAGCTTACAGGCCGGGGACTCTGGGGCCAACGTCCTGACTTTC

j_gene: TRBJ2-7
abundance: NA
v_gene: TRBV9
d_gene: TRBD2
CDR3aa: CASSVTSGTYEQYF
CDR3nt: TGTGCCAGCAGCGTGACTAGCGGGACCTACGAGCAGTACTTC

j_gene: TRBJ1-1
abundance: NA
v_gene: TRBV27
d_gene: TRBD1
CDR3aa: CASSNGQGAGTEAFF
CDR3nt: TGTGCCAGCAGTAACGGACAGGGGGCTGGCACTGAAGCTTTCTTT

j_gene: TRBJ2-7
abundance: NA
v_gene: TRBV29-1
d_gene: TRBD2
CDR3aa: CSVLPERETSEQYF
CDR3nt: TGCAGCGTCCTACCCGAGCGGGAGACAAGCGAGCAGTACTTC

j_gene: TRBJ1-5
abundance: NA
v_gene: TRBV30
d_gene: NA
CDR3aa: CAWSAAGNQPQHF
CDR3nt: TGTGCCTGGAGTGCAGCGGGCAATCAGCCCCAGCATTTT

j_gene: TRBJ1-1
abundance: NA
v_gene: TRBV29-1
d_gene: NA
CDR3aa: CSVGLQAIHTEAFF
CDR3nt: TGCAGCGTTGGGTTACAGGCTATCCACACTGAAGCTTTCTTT

j_gene: TRBJ2-7
abundance: NA
v_gene: TRBV2
d_gene: TRBD1
CDR3aa: CASKETGGYEQYF
CDR3nt: TGTGCCAGCAAAGAGACAGGGGGCTACGAGCAGTACTTC

j_gene: TRBJ1-1
abundance: NA
v_gene: TRBV5-1
d_gene: NA
CDR3aa: CASSLELGGNTEAFF
CDR3nt: TGCGCCAGCAGCTTGGAACTAGGGGGGAACACTGAAGCTTTCTTT

j_gene: TRBJ2-7
abundance: NA
v_gene: TRBV11-3
d_gene: TRBD1
CDR3aa: CASSLEGGSSYEQYF
CDR3nt: TGTGCCAGCAGCTTAGAAGGGGGCAGCTCCTACGAGCAGTACTTC

j_gene: TRBJ2-5
abundance: NA
v_gene: TRBV18
d_gene: TRBD2
CDR3aa: CASSPGTSGSETQYF
CDR3nt: TGTGCCAGCTCTCCCGGGACTAGCGGGAGTGAGACCCAGTACTTC

j_gene: TRBJ2-1
abundance: few
v_gene: TRBV6-5
d_gene: NA
CDR3aa: CASRRSLIQEQFF
CDR3nt: TGTGCCAGCAGACGGTCCCTTATTCAAGAGCAGTTCTTC

j_gene: TRBJ2-7
abundance: NA
v_gene: TRBV5-4
d_gene: TRBD1
CDR3aa: CASSFSDRGNYEQYF
CDR3nt: TGTGCCAGCAGCTTTTCCGACAGGGGAAACTACGAGCAGTACTTC

j_gene: TRBJ2-1
abundance: NA
v_gene: TRBV10-2
d_gene: TRBD2
CDR3aa: CASSEPTSADKNFYNEQFF
CDR3nt: TGCGCCAGCAGTGAGCCCACTAGCGCGGATAAAAACTTCTACAATGAGCAGTTCTTC

j_gene: TRBJ2-7
abundance: NA
v_gene: TRBV28
d_gene: TRBD2
CDR3aa: CASIPGLADLSSYEQYF
CDR3nt: TGTGCCAGCATCCCTGGACTAGCGGACCTTAGCTCCTACGAGCAGTACTTC

j_gene: TRBJ2-3
abundance: NA
v_gene: TRBV11-3
d_gene: NA
CDR3aa: CASSERGLSTDTQYF
CDR3nt: TGTGCCAGCAGCGAGCGCGGCCTGAGCACAGATACGCAGTATTTT

j_gene: TRBJ2-3
abundance: NA
v_gene: TRBV2
d_gene: TRBD2
CDR3aa: CASRGTSPTDTQYF
CDR3nt: TGTGCCAGCAGAGGGACTAGTCCCACAGATACGCAGTATTTT

j_gene: TRBJ2-1
abundance: NA
v_gene: TRBV4-1
d_gene: NA
CDR3aa: CASSQSPSVYNEQFF
CDR3nt: TGCGCCAGCAGCCAAAGTCCTAGCGTATACAATGAGCAGTTCTTC

j_gene: TRBJ2-7
abundance: NA
v_gene: TRBV15
d_gene: TRBD1
CDR3aa: CATSRAGGLISYEQYF
CDR3nt: TGTGCCACCAGCAGAGCAGGGGGTCTAATATCCTACGAGCAGTACTTC

j_gene: TRBJ2-3
abundance: NA
v_gene: TRBV6-1
d_gene: NA
CDR3aa: CASSEGRYTDTQYF
CDR3nt: TGTGCCAGCAGTGAGGGCCGCTACACAGATACGCAGTATTTT

j_gene: TRBJ1-1
abundance: NA
v_gene: TRBV2
d_gene: NA
CDR3aa: CASSEGRVVRTEAFF
CDR3nt: TGTGCCAGCAGTGAAGGAAGAGTGGTTCGGACTGAAGCTTTCTTT

j_gene: TRBJ2-3
abundance: few
v_gene: TRBV5-4
d_gene: NA
CDR3aa: CASSQPAGSTDTQYF
CDR3nt: TGTGCCAGCAGCCAACCGGCGGGTAGCACAGATACGCAGTATTTT

j_gene: TRBJ1-2
abundance: once
v_gene: TRBV10-1
d_gene: NA
CDR3aa: CASIREGGDGYTF
CDR3nt: TGCGCCAGCATAAGGGAGGGAGGGGATGGCTACACCTTC

j_gene: TRBJ1-2
abundance: once
v_gene: TRBV10-3
d_gene: TRBD1
CDR3aa: CAISGDRDDYGYTF
CDR3nt: TGTGCCATCAGTGGAGACAGGGACGACTATGGCTACACCTTC

j_gene: TRBJ2-7
abundance: NA
v_gene: TRBV4-3
d_gene: TRBD2
CDR3aa: CASSPSAGNYEQYF
CDR3nt: TGCGCCAGCAGCCCCTCAGCGGGAAACTACGAGCAGTACTTC

j_gene: TRBJ2-2
abundance: NA
v_gene: TRBV12-5
d_gene: NA
CDR3aa: CASGQEGTGELFF
CDR3nt: TGTGCTAGTGGTCAGGAGGGGACCGGGGAGCTGTTTTTT

j_gene: TRBJ1-1
abundance: NA
v_gene: TRBV5-1
d_gene: NA
CDR3aa: CASSLRQQNTEAFF
CDR3nt: TGCGCCAGCAGCTTACGACAGCAGAACACTGAAGCTTTCTTT

j_gene: TRBJ2-5
abundance: once
v_gene: TRBV5-1
d_gene: TRBD2
CDR3aa: CASSRLAGVEETQYF
CDR3nt: TGCGCCAGCAGCCGACTAGCGGGAGTTGAAGAGACCCAGTACTTC

j_gene: TRBJ2-3
abundance: NA
v_gene: TRBV5-8
d_gene: NA
CDR3aa: CATRGRGPTDTQYF
CDR3nt: TGTGCCACCCGAGGCAGGGGCCCCACAGATACGCAGTATTTT

j_gene: TRBJ1-1
abundance: NA
v_gene: TRBV5-4
d_gene: TRBD1
CDR3aa: CASSYPDRMNTEAFF
CDR3nt: TGTGCCAGCAGCTACCCGGACAGGATGAACACTGAAGCTTTCTTT

j_gene: TRBJ1-1
abundance: NA
v_gene: TRBV30
d_gene: TRBD1
CDR3aa: CAWSEPGQGPRAEAFF
CDR3nt: TGTGCCTGGAGTGAGCCGGGACAGGGCCCCAGGGCTGAAGCTTTCTTT

j_gene: TRBJ2-3
abundance: few
v_gene: TRBV2
d_gene: NA
CDR3aa: CASSETRDIRDTQYF
CDR3nt: TGTGCCAGCAGTGAAACCCGGGACATTCGAGATACGCAGTATTTT

j_gene: TRBJ1-2
abundance: NA
v_gene: TRBV19
d_gene: NA
CDR3aa: CASSIGHRTFGYTF
CDR3nt: TGTGCCAGTAGTATCGGACACCGAACTTTTGGCTACACCTTC

j_gene: TRBJ2-3
abundance: NA
v_gene: TRBV7-9
d_gene: NA
CDR3aa: CASTQSDTQYF
CDR3nt: TGTGCCAGCACCCAATCAGATACGCAGTATTTT

j_gene: TRBJ2-1
abundance: NA
v_gene: TRBV7-2
d_gene: NA
CDR3aa: CASSFGQSSYNEQFF
CDR3nt: TGTGCCAGCAGCTTCGGACAGAGCTCCTACAATGAGCAGTTCTTC

j_gene: TRBJ2-6
abundance: NA
v_gene: TRBV29-1
d_gene: TRBD2
CDR3aa: CSVAGVGANVLTF
CDR3nt: TGCAGCGTAGCGGGAGTTGGGGCCAACGTCCTGACTTTC

j_gene: TRBJ1-1
abundance: NA
v_gene: TRBV28
d_gene: NA
CDR3aa: CASSLSQMNTEAFF
CDR3nt: TGTGCCAGCAGTTTATCACAGATGAACACTGAAGCTTTCTTT

j_gene: TRBJ1-3
abundance: NA
v_gene: TRBV11-2
d_gene: TRBD1
CDR3aa: CASSRDRAGNTIYF
CDR3nt: TGTGCCAGCAGCCGCGACAGGGCCGGAAACACCATATATTTT

j_gene: TRBJ1-1
abundance: NA
v_gene: TRBV7-6
d_gene: TRBD1
CDR3aa: CASSVELTGVYTEAFF
CDR3nt: TGTGCCAGCAGCGTCGAGCTTACAGGGGTGTACACTGAAGCTTTCTTT

j_gene: TRBJ2-1
abundance: NA
v_gene: TRBV10-1
d_gene: TRBD2
CDR3aa: CASSRLAGYNEQFF
CDR3nt: TGCGCCAGCAGTCGACTAGCAGGCTACAATGAGCAGTTCTTC

j_gene: TRBJ2-7
abundance: NA
v_gene: TRBV4-2
d_gene: TRBD2
CDR3aa: CASSQDRPGTSVFREQYF
CDR3nt: TGTGCCAGCAGCCAGGACAGGCCCGGGACTAGCGTCTTCCGTGAGCAGTACTTC

j_gene: TRBJ1-2
abundance: NA
v_gene: TRBV5-1
d_gene: NA
CDR3aa: CASSSRELTNYGYTF
CDR3nt: TGCGCCAGCAGCTCCCGGGAACTTACTAACTATGGCTACACCTTC

j_gene: TRBJ1-3
abundance: NA
v_gene: TRBV18
d_gene: NA
CDR3aa: CASSSGGSGNTIYF
CDR3nt: TGTGCCAGCTCATCCGGGGGCTCTGGAAACACCATATATTTT

j_gene: TRBJ2-1
abundance: NA
v_gene: TRBV9
d_gene: TRBD2
CDR3aa: CASSVVGTSGYNEQFF
CDR3nt: TGTGCCAGCAGCGTAGTAGGGACTAGCGGCTACAATGAGCAGTTCTTC

j_gene: TRBJ2-7
abundance: NA
v_gene: TRBV10-3
d_gene: NA
CDR3aa: CAISESELFYEQYF
CDR3nt: TGTGCCATCAGTGAGTCTGAACTCTTCTACGAGCAGTACTTC

j_gene: TRBJ2-1
abundance: NA
v_gene: TRBV6-1
d_gene: TRBD1
CDR3aa: CASSEAYTSGTGIYNEQFF
CDR3nt: TGTGCCAGCAGTGAAGCGTATACCTCCGGGACAGGGATCTACAATGAGCAGTTCTTC

j_gene: TRBJ2-1
abundance: NA
v_gene: TRBV28
d_gene: NA
CDR3aa: CASRSTVTSYNEQFF
CDR3nt: TGTGCCAGCAGGTCCACAGTTACTTCTTACAATGAGCAGTTCTTC

j_gene: TRBJ2-4
abundance: NA
v_gene: TRBV11-3
d_gene: NA
CDR3aa: CASSSSEGRAKNIQYF
CDR3nt: TGTGCCAGCAGCTCCTCTGAAGGCAGGGCCAAAAACATTCAGTACTTC